The rows below give T cell receptor beta chains drawn from one sample of a study of T cell responses to AZD1222 COVID-19 vaccine. Some clones are missing from TCRdb's copy, which holds only in-frame ones; the method was immunoSEQ multiplex PCR. In the table there are some 200,000 clones, approximately 91% of which are singletons. This specimen was peripheral blood, taken on day 0 of AZD1222 vaccination. All receptors come from an adult in good health. The CDR3 runs from the conserved cysteine through the conserved F or W. The D gene is left open where the match is weak. Size values are once, few and many counts, or a class for expanded clones, and some rows have none.

cdr3_aa: CASTQGGGGKNIQYF
cdr3_nt: TGTGCCAGCACCCAGGGGGGGGGAGGTAAAAACATTCAGTACTTC
clone_size: NA
j_call: TRBJ2-4
d_call: NA
cdr3_length: 15
v_call: TRBV28

cdr3_aa: CASSLQGETQYF
cdr3_nt: TGTGCCAGCAGCTTACAGGGGGAGACCCAGTACTTC
clone_size: NA
j_call: TRBJ2-5
d_call: NA
cdr3_length: 12
v_call: TRBV7-9

cdr3_aa: CASSFDSTDTQYF
cdr3_nt: TGTGCCAGCAGCTTCGATAGCACAGATACGCAGTATTTT
clone_size: NA
j_call: TRBJ2-3
d_call: NA
cdr3_length: 13
v_call: TRBV5-4

cdr3_aa: CASSLMAAGGASTDTQYF
cdr3_nt: TGTGCCAGCAGTTTAATGGCCGCGGGCGGGGCTAGCACAGATACGCAGTATTTT
clone_size: NA
j_call: TRBJ2-3
d_call: NA
cdr3_length: 18
v_call: TRBV27

cdr3_aa: CASSLRFLGVFGNSPLHF
cdr3_nt: TGTGCCAGCAGCCTAAGGTTTCTCGGAGTCTTTGGTAATTCACCCCTCCACTTT
clone_size: NA
j_call: TRBJ1-6
d_call: NA
cdr3_length: 18
v_call: TRBV27

cdr3_aa: CASSYMSAGLDTEAFF
cdr3_nt: TGTGCCAGCAGTTACATGTCCGCAGGCCTGGACACTGAAGCTTTCTTT
clone_size: NA
j_call: TRBJ1-1
d_call: NA
cdr3_length: 16
v_call: TRBV6-5

cdr3_aa: CASSQYRNSYEQYF
cdr3_nt: TGTGCCAGCAGTCAATACAGGAACTCCTACGAGCAGTACTTC
clone_size: NA
j_call: TRBJ2-7
d_call: NA
cdr3_length: 14
v_call: TRBV3-1/TRBV3-2

cdr3_aa: CASSLRYYEQYF
cdr3_nt: TGTGCCAGCAGTTTAAGGTACTACGAGCAGTACTTC
clone_size: NA
j_call: TRBJ2-7
d_call: NA
cdr3_length: 12
v_call: TRBV27

cdr3_aa: CASTPGGGSGETQYF
cdr3_nt: TGCGCCAGCACCCCGGGGGGGGGAAGTGGAGAGACCCAGTACTTC
clone_size: NA
j_call: TRBJ2-5
d_call: TRBD2
cdr3_length: 15
v_call: TRBV5-1

cdr3_aa: CAISDGVGENEKLFF
cdr3_nt: TGTGCCATCAGTGATGGGGTAGGGGAAAATGAAAAACTGTTTTTT
clone_size: NA
j_call: TRBJ1-4
d_call: NA
cdr3_length: 15
v_call: TRBV10-3

cdr3_aa: CASSPRGGSNQPQHF
cdr3_nt: TGTGCCAGCAGCCCGAGGGGGGGCAGCAATCAGCCCCAGCATTTT
clone_size: NA
j_call: TRBJ1-5
d_call: NA
cdr3_length: 15
v_call: TRBV6-5

cdr3_aa: CAIIGTGASTNEKLFF
cdr3_nt: TGTGCCATCATTGGGACAGGGGCTTCAACTAATGAAAAACTGTTTTTT
clone_size: once
j_call: TRBJ1-4
d_call: TRBD1
cdr3_length: 16
v_call: TRBV10-3

cdr3_aa: CASSLAPGHALYEQYF
cdr3_nt: TGTGCCAGCAGTCTGGCGCCGGGACACGCTCTCTACGAGCAGTACTTC
clone_size: NA
j_call: TRBJ2-7
d_call: NA
cdr3_length: 16
v_call: TRBV6-2/TRBV6-3

cdr3_aa: CASSLVDRADPPLHF
cdr3_nt: TGTGCCAGCAGCTTAGTAGACAGGGCAGATCCACCCCTCCACTTT
clone_size: NA
j_call: TRBJ1-6
d_call: TRBD1
cdr3_length: 15
v_call: TRBV7-2

cdr3_aa: CTLPHLAPPDEQFF
cdr3_nt: TGCACCCTCCCGCACCTAGCGCCCCCCGATGAGCAGTTCTTC
clone_size: NA
j_call: TRBJ2-1
d_call: NA
cdr3_length: 14
v_call: TRBV1

cdr3_aa: CASSLGRDRDEKLFF
cdr3_nt: TGTGCCAGCAGCTTAGGTCGGGACAGGGATGAAAAACTGTTTTTT
clone_size: NA
j_call: TRBJ1-4
d_call: TRBD1
cdr3_length: 15
v_call: TRBV11-3

cdr3_aa: CASSQGGDGTEAFF
cdr3_nt: TGTGCCAGCAGCCAGGGGGGGGATGGCACTGAAGCTTTCTTT
clone_size: NA
j_call: TRBJ1-1
d_call: TRBD1
cdr3_length: 14
v_call: TRBV7-9

cdr3_aa: CASSLGLAGVGYNSPLHF
cdr3_nt: TGTGCCAGCAGCTTAGGTTTGGCAGGCGTTGGCTATAATTCACCCCTCCACTTT
clone_size: NA
j_call: TRBJ1-6
d_call: NA
cdr3_length: 18
v_call: TRBV7-6

cdr3_aa: CASSVTGALNYGYTF
cdr3_nt: TGCGCCAGCAGCGTGACAGGGGCGCTTAACTATGGCTACACCTTC
clone_size: NA
j_call: TRBJ1-2
d_call: TRBD1
cdr3_length: 15
v_call: TRBV5-1

cdr3_aa: CASSDRDRAKHGYTF
cdr3_nt: TGTGCCAGCAGCGACCGGGACAGGGCAAAACATGGCTACACCTTC
clone_size: NA
j_call: TRBJ1-2
d_call: TRBD1
cdr3_length: 15
v_call: TRBV9

cdr3_aa: CASSFGQSVEAFF
cdr3_nt: TGTGCCAGCAGTTTTGGACAGTCGGTTGAGGCTTTCTTT
clone_size: NA
j_call: TRBJ1-1
d_call: NA
cdr3_length: 13
v_call: TRBV6-5

cdr3_aa: CASSPPLGSGQPQHF
cdr3_nt: TGTGCCAGCTCACCCCCATTGGGGTCGGGGCAGCCCCAGCATTTT
clone_size: NA
j_call: TRBJ1-5
d_call: NA
cdr3_length: 15
v_call: TRBV18

cdr3_aa: CASLAVPGQVDGYTF
cdr3_nt: TGTGCCAGCCTAGCTGTCCCGGGACAGGTGGATGGCTACACCTTC
clone_size: NA
j_call: TRBJ1-2
d_call: TRBD1
cdr3_length: 15
v_call: TRBV2

cdr3_aa: CASSWTTSGRGGDTQYF
cdr3_nt: TGCGCCAGCAGCTGGACGACTAGCGGGAGGGGAGGAGATACGCAGTATTTT
clone_size: NA
j_call: TRBJ2-3
d_call: TRBD2
cdr3_length: 17
v_call: TRBV5-1

cdr3_aa: CASSRATNEKLFF
cdr3_nt: TGTGCCAGCAGCAGAGCAACTAATGAAAAACTGTTTTTT
clone_size: NA
j_call: TRBJ1-4
d_call: NA
cdr3_length: 13
v_call: TRBV5-4

cdr3_aa: CASSWGTSGYTF
cdr3_nt: TGCGCCAGCAGCTGGGGTACCTCTGGCTACACCTTC
clone_size: NA
j_call: TRBJ1-2
d_call: NA
cdr3_length: 12
v_call: TRBV5-1

cdr3_aa: CASSLTIPQASGFNEQYF
cdr3_nt: TGTGCCAGCAGTTTGACCATCCCCCAGGCTAGCGGGTTCAACGAGCAGTACTTC
clone_size: once
j_call: TRBJ2-7
d_call: TRBD2
cdr3_length: 18
v_call: TRBV27

cdr3_aa: CASTAQRSNQPQHF
cdr3_nt: TGCGCCAGCACCGCCCAGCGGAGCAATCAGCCCCAGCATTTT
clone_size: NA
j_call: TRBJ1-5
d_call: NA
cdr3_length: 14
v_call: TRBV10-1

cdr3_aa: CASSQKPGPEAFF
cdr3_nt: TGTGCCAGCAGCCAGAAACCGGGGCCAGAAGCTTTCTTT
clone_size: NA
j_call: TRBJ1-1
d_call: NA
cdr3_length: 13
v_call: TRBV11-2

cdr3_aa: CASSTAGRWYEQYF
cdr3_nt: TGTGCCAGCAGTACAGCGGGAAGGTGGTACGAGCAGTACTTC
clone_size: NA
j_call: TRBJ2-7
d_call: TRBD2
cdr3_length: 14
v_call: TRBV27

cdr3_aa: CASSLGQDYGYTF
cdr3_nt: TGTGCCAGCAGCTTAGGACAGGACTATGGCTACACCTTC
clone_size: NA
j_call: TRBJ1-2
d_call: NA
cdr3_length: 13
v_call: TRBV7-9

cdr3_aa: CASSGDRADSPLHF
cdr3_nt: TGTGCCAGCAGCGGAGACAGGGCTGATTCACCCCTCCACTTT
clone_size: NA
j_call: TRBJ1-6
d_call: TRBD1
cdr3_length: 14
v_call: TRBV3-1/TRBV3-2

cdr3_aa: CATSRDNAGAYEQYF
cdr3_nt: TGTGCCACCAGCAGAGATAACGCAGGGGCCTACGAGCAGTACTTC
clone_size: NA
j_call: TRBJ2-7
d_call: NA
cdr3_length: 15
v_call: TRBV15

cdr3_aa: CASSFSGAGGRAYEQYF
cdr3_nt: TGTGCCAGCAGCTTTTCCGGAGCGGGGGGCCGAGCCTACGAGCAGTACTTC
clone_size: NA
j_call: TRBJ2-7
d_call: TRBD2
cdr3_length: 17
v_call: TRBV7-9

cdr3_aa: CASSSILPLPLKAFF
cdr3_nt: TGTGCCAGCAGCTCGATTCTCCCCCTGCCCCTTAAAGCTTTCTTT
clone_size: NA
j_call: TRBJ1-1
d_call: NA
cdr3_length: 15
v_call: TRBV11-2

cdr3_aa: CAISRTSSTYNEQFF
cdr3_nt: TGTGCCATCAGTCGGACCAGCAGCACCTACAATGAGCAGTTCTTC
clone_size: NA
j_call: TRBJ2-1
d_call: NA
cdr3_length: 15
v_call: TRBV10-3

cdr3_aa: CASSYSDLTGGYTF
cdr3_nt: TGTGCCAGCAGTTACTCCGACCTTACGGGGGGCTACACCTTC
clone_size: NA
j_call: TRBJ1-2
d_call: NA
cdr3_length: 14
v_call: TRBV6-5

cdr3_aa: CSARSFAEAFF
cdr3_nt: TGCAGTGCTAGATCCTTCGCTGAAGCTTTCTTT
clone_size: NA
j_call: TRBJ1-1
d_call: NA
cdr3_length: 11
v_call: TRBV20-1

cdr3_aa: CASSPRTVGTYEQYF
cdr3_nt: TGTGCCAGCAGCCCTAGGACAGTTGGGACCTACGAGCAGTACTTC
clone_size: NA
j_call: TRBJ2-7
d_call: NA
cdr3_length: 15
v_call: TRBV7-3

cdr3_aa: CASSPEVTYEQYF
cdr3_nt: TGTGCCAGCTCACCAGAGGTAACCTACGAGCAGTACTTC
clone_size: NA
j_call: TRBJ2-7
d_call: NA
cdr3_length: 13
v_call: TRBV18

cdr3_aa: CASSPFSDTGELFF
cdr3_nt: TGTGCCAGCAGCCCCTTTTCGGATACCGGGGAGCTGTTTTTT
clone_size: NA
j_call: TRBJ2-2
d_call: NA
cdr3_length: 14
v_call: TRBV28

cdr3_aa: CASSQASRDRGREKLFF
cdr3_nt: TGCGCCAGCAGCCAGGCGAGCCGGGACAGGGGGCGAGAAAAACTGTTTTTT
clone_size: NA
j_call: TRBJ1-4
d_call: TRBD1
cdr3_length: 17
v_call: TRBV4-1

cdr3_aa: CASSEWGPLVNEQFF
cdr3_nt: TGTGCCAGCAGTGAATGGGGCCCACTAGTAAATGAGCAGTTCTTC
clone_size: NA
j_call: TRBJ2-1
d_call: NA
cdr3_length: 15
v_call: TRBV6-1

cdr3_aa: CASSIGTLPGNEQFF
cdr3_nt: TGTGCCAGTAGTATAGGTACGCTTCCGGGCAATGAGCAGTTCTTC
clone_size: NA
j_call: TRBJ2-1
d_call: NA
cdr3_length: 15
v_call: TRBV19

cdr3_aa: CARHNRNEQFF
cdr3_nt: TGCGCCAGGCACAATCGCAATGAGCAGTTCTTC
clone_size: NA
j_call: TRBJ2-1
d_call: NA
cdr3_length: 11
v_call: TRBV5-1

cdr3_aa: CASSEAVISTDTQYF
cdr3_nt: TGCGCCAGCTCCGAAGCGGTAATAAGCACAGATACGCAGTATTTT
clone_size: NA
j_call: TRBJ2-3
d_call: NA
cdr3_length: 15
v_call: TRBV5-1

cdr3_aa: CASRLAGQGRGEAFF
cdr3_nt: TGTGCAAGTCGCTTGGCAGGACAGGGAAGGGGTGAAGCTTTCTTT
clone_size: NA
j_call: TRBJ1-1
d_call: NA
cdr3_length: 15
v_call: TRBV12-2

cdr3_aa: CASSQATLPGNTIYF
cdr3_nt: TGCGCCAGCAGCCAAGCGACCCTCCCTGGAAACACCATATATTTT
clone_size: NA
j_call: TRBJ1-3
d_call: NA
cdr3_length: 15
v_call: TRBV4-1

cdr3_aa: CASSFDRLLDEQFF
cdr3_nt: TGTGCCAGCAGCTTTGACAGGCTGCTCGATGAGCAGTTCTTC
clone_size: once
j_call: TRBJ2-1
d_call: NA
cdr3_length: 14
v_call: TRBV7-9